These 27 T cell receptor beta chains came from one sample sequenced in a study of OX40 agonist ivuxolimab in advanced cancers. The library came from the immunoSEQ multiplex PCR assay. TCRdb's version of the immuneACCESS table is confined to in-frame rearrangements and falls short of the full clone set. An unresolved V gene accounts for under half of the shortfall where checked; the remainder is of unknown origin. This sample is represented by just under 75,000 clones; around 90% of them were singletons. The ten largest clones add up to approximately 0.58% of the sample. Material: CD4+ or CD8+ T cells sorted from blood, obtained in a trial of the OX40 agonist ivuxolimab. These receptors all stem from an adult with an advanced solid tumor such as melanoma, head and neck, liver or kidney cancer.

The chain has TRBV11-2 and TRBJ2-5; 7 nucleotides line up with TRBD2. The CDR3 runs 17 residues. CDR1 is SGHAT and CDR2 is FQNNGV in the germline V gene. The V segment lost 5 bases and the J segment 1 base; nucleotides outside the gene matches: 13. The CDR3 spells CASSPPPHSGRQETQYF. The CDR3, as DNA: TGTGCCAGCAGCCCACCCCCGCATAGCGGGCGCCAAGAGACCCAGTACTTC. The variable domain in full, with the rest retrieved from reference TRBV11-2 and TRBJ2-5, is EAGVAQSPRYKIIEKRQSVAFWCNPISGHATLYWYQQILGQGPKLLIQFQNNGVVDDSQLPKDRFSAERLKGVDSTLKIQPAKLEDSAVYLCASSPPPHSGRQETQYFGPGTRLLVL.

This chain connects TRBV30 to TRBJ2-7, with TRBD2 matching 7 bases. This CDR3 is built from 13 residues. Trimming cost V 4 bases and J 3 bases; bases outside gene matches: 6. Per the germline V gene, CDR1 is GTSNPN and CDR2 is SVGIG (reference sequence). The CDR3 reads CAWKMGGSYEQYF. The CDR3 nucleotides are TGTGCCTGGAAAATGGGCGGGAGCTACGAGCAGTACTTC.

This clone was seen more than once but under ten times. The chain recombines TRBV5-1 with TRBJ2-3, with 8 nucleotides matching TRBD2. This CDR3 has 15 amino acids. V lost 4 bases and J lost 1; bases outside the gene matches: 5. Germline V lookup: CDR1 SGHRS, CDR2 YFSETQ. The CDR3 DNA sequence: TGCGCCAGCAGCGGCGGGAGGCCGGGCACAGATACGCAGTATTTT. It encodes CASSGGRPGTDTQYF.

This sequence joins TRBV5-1 and TRBJ2-1, with 11 bases matching TRBD2. Germline loops: CDR1 SGHRS, CDR2 YFSETQ. CDR3 length: 14 residues. The J segment lost 15 bases and the V segment lost 4 bases, leaving 12 bases of the junction unmatched. CDR3 protein: CASSPTSGSPIGFF. DNA for the CDR3: TGCGCCAGCAGCCCCACTAGCGGGAGCCCTATCGGGTTCTTC.

This CDR3 is CASRAGGPGETQYF. For the CDR3, the DNA is TGTGCCAGCCGAGCGGGAGGGCCCGGGGAGACCCAGTACTTC. The gene calls are TRBV28 and TRBJ2-5; TRBD2 aligns across 10 bases. V lost 8 bases and J lost 5; bases outside the gene matches: 8. The CDR3 is 14 amino acids. Germline CDR1 MDHEN, CDR2 SYDVKM.

This clone was detected once. V gene TRBV2 combines with J gene TRBJ2-3, with TRBD1 as a possible D gene (5 bases). V gave up 8 bases and J gave up 2 bases, with 14 bases separating them. The germline V gene encodes CDR1 SNHLY and CDR2 FYNNEI. CDR3 length: 14 residues. CDR3 in DNA: TGTGCCAGCGGTCGGGCAGGACACACAGATACGCAGTATTTT. Protein: CASGRAGHTDTQYF.

J is TRBJ1-2 and V is TRBV28; D is ambiguous. The V end was cut by 8 bases, the J end by 8 bases, with 21 bases between. Germline V CDR1 and CDR2: MDHEN, SYDVKM. The CDR3 is made up of 14 amino acids. CDR3 residues: CASSPAGGLWGYTF. The CDR3, as DNA: TGTGCCAGCTCCCCCGCGGGAGGACTATGGGGCTACACCTTC.

This clone occurred once. The chain couples TRBV5-8 to TRBJ2-1, with TRBD2 matching 15 bases. This CDR3 has 16 amino acids. V lost 0 bases and J lost 8; bases outside the gene matches: 3. The germline V gene has CDR1 SGHTS and CDR2 YDEGEE. As DNA, the CDR3 is TGTGCCAGCAGCTTGGCCGGGACTAGCGGGAGGCATGAGCAGTTCTTC. Translating it yields CASSLAGTSGRHEQFF.

This chain joins TRBV15 and TRBJ2-5, with D perhaps TRBD1 (6 bases). The CDR3 is 15 residues long. V lost 1 base and J 7 bases, leaving 16 bases between the germline ends. The germline gives CDR1 LNHNV, CDR2 YYDKDF (reference sequence). DNA for the CDR3: TGTGCCACCAGCAGAGTCCAACAGGGATTTGCGACCCAGTACTTC. Residues: CATSRVQQGFATQYF.

This rearrangement joins TRBV29-1 to TRBJ2-1, with a weak D call TRBD2 (6 bases). The germline CDR1 and CDR2 sequences are SQVTM and ANQGSEA. V lost 3 bases and J lost 8, with 11 bases in between. The CDR3 has 12 amino acids. Here the CDR3 reads CSVDQRVHEQFF. The CDR3 bases are TGCAGCGTTGACCAGCGGGTCCATGAGCAGTTCTTC.

The chain combines TRBV18 with TRBJ2-5; 10 positions match TRBD2. The CDR3 is made up of 16 amino acids. CDR1 and CDR2 (germline): KGHSH, LQKENI. The ends lost 6 bases at V and 3 bases at J; junction bases unmatched: 10. DNA of the CDR3: TGTGCCAGCTCCGAAAAAGCGGGAGGGCCGGAAGAGACCCAGTACTTC. Encoded protein: CASSEKAGGPEETQYF.

The chain carries TRBV7-6 and TRBJ2-3; D uncertain. This CDR3 region has 13 residues. With 0 bases removed from V and 6 bases from J, the gap between germline ends came to 7 bases. Germline loops: CDR1 SGHVS, CDR2 FNYEAQ. CDR3 in DNA: TGTGCCAGCAGCTTAGCGCGCGGCGATACGCAGTATTTT. Protein sequence: CASSLARGDTQYF.

The V call is TRBV6-6, the J call TRBJ2-7, with 10 bases lining up with TRBD2. CDR3 length: 16 amino acids. Germline lookup yields CDR1 MNHNY and CDR2 SVGAGI (reference sequence). V shed 5 bases and J 6 bases; nucleotides not matched to a gene: 13. The chain's CDR3 is CASSPSSGSPPSEQYF. The CDR3 nucleotides are TGTGCCAGCAGTCCTTCTAGCGGGAGCCCTCCTAGCGAGCAGTACTTC.

The chain combines TRBV7-9 with TRBJ2-5; the match to TRBD2 covers 9 bases. J gave up 4 bases and V 8 bases, and 11 bases lay outside the gene matches. In germline, CDR1 is SEHNR, CDR2 FQNEAQ (reference sequence). The length of the CDR3 is 15 residues. CDR3 sequence reads: CASGGSGRKRETQYF. CDR3 nucleotides: TGTGCCAGCGGCGGAAGCGGGAGGAAGCGAGAGACCCAGTACTTC.

The chain links TRBV19 to TRBJ2-1; 8 bases agree with TRBD1. J gave up 6 bases and V 4 bases, and 11 bases lay outside the gene matches. The CDR3 length is 16 residues. Germline lookup yields CDR1 LNHDA and CDR2 SQIVND (reference sequence). The CDR3 DNA reads as TGTGCCAGTAGTAGGCTACCGGGACAGGATCCCAATGAGCAGTTCTTC. It translates to CASSRLPGQDPNEQFF.

This chain joins TRBV7-2 and TRBJ2-2; TRBD1 aligns across 10 bases. This CDR3 region has 15 residues. Germline CDR1 is SGHTA and CDR2 is FQGNSA. V was clipped by 11 bases and J by 8 bases; unmatched bases: 14. CDR3 residues: CAAARQGATFGELFF. The CDR3 DNA is TGTGCCGCAGCTAGACAGGGGGCGACTTTTGGGGAGCTGTTTTTT. Based on the CDR3 plus reference TRBV7-2 and TRBJ2-2, the full variable domain is GAGVSQSPSNKVTEKGKDVELRCDPISGHTALYWYRQSLGQGLEFLIYFQGNSAPDKSGLPSDRFSAERTGGSVSTLTIQRTQQEDSAVYLCAAARQGATFGELFFGEGSRLTVL.

This chain connects TRBV7-2 to TRBJ2-7, with D possibly being TRBD2 (5 bases). Germline V gives CDR1 SGHTA, CDR2 FQGNSA. CDR3 length: 14 residues. Trimming pared 2 bases from V and 3 bases from J, leaving 11 bases between. The CDR3 DNA follows: TGTGCCAGCAGCTTAAACAGCGGAGACTACGAGCAGTACTTC. This sequence encodes CASSLNSGDYEQYF.

V is TRBV6-5 and J is TRBJ2-3; 8 bases match TRBD1. The CDR3 is 13 residues long. V dropped 6 bases and J dropped 15; count of bases not matched to a gene: 14. Germline V gene sequence: CDR1 MNHEY, CDR2 SVGAGI. CDR3 loop: CASSRGQGTGPYF. In DNA, the CDR3 is TGTGCCAGCAGCCGGGGTCAAGGGACAGGCCCCTATTTT.

This CDR3 is CASILPASGISYEQYF. In nucleotides, the CDR3 is TGCGCCAGCATCCTCCCCGCTAGCGGGATAAGTTACGAGCAGTACTTC. This chain links TRBV10-1 with TRBJ2-7; TRBD2 aligns across 9 bases. Trimming took 7 bases from V and 4 from J; bases not matched to a gene: 14. The CDR3 sequence is 16 residues long. CDR1 is WNHNN, CDR2 SYGVQD, per germline (reference sequence).

This clone occurred once. The V call is TRBV7-2, the J call TRBJ2-5; no clear D. Germline CDR1 and CDR2: SGHTA and FQGNSA. Trimming shortened V by 5 bases and J by 0 bases, and 10 bases separated the two germline ends. This CDR3 comprises 14 residues. This CDR3 is CASSSYGYQETQYF. The CDR3 nucleotides are TGTGCCAGCAGCAGTTATGGATACCAAGAGACCCAGTACTTC.

About this clone: At one end the junction does not follow the germline gene, possibly because of a read error. The chain carries TRBV18 and TRBJ2-3; D possibly corresponds to TRBD1 (5 bases). The germline V gene has CDR1 KGHSH and CDR2 LQKENI. The CDR3 is 16 amino acids. The CDR3 coding sequence is TGTGCCAGCGCACCGAGACAGCGTTCTTCCACAGATACGCAGTATTTT. Translation gives CASAPRQRSSTDTQYF.

The CDR3 reads CASRPGGGGRNIQYF. CDR3 coding DNA: TGTGCCAGCAGGCCCGGGGGAGGGGGGAGAAACATTCAGTACTTC. The chain has TRBV7-9 and TRBJ2-4, with D maybe TRBD2 (7 bases). V was clipped by 6 bases and J by 6 bases, with 18 bases between them. The CDR3 length is 15 residues. CDR1 is SEHNR, CDR2 FQNEAQ, per germline (reference sequence).

In this sample, this clone turned up a few times. This chain joins TRBV5-1 and TRBJ2-3, with 9 bases fitting TRBD2. In germline, CDR1 is SGHRS, CDR2 YFSETQ. V shed 4 bases and J 0 bases; nucleotides not matched to a gene: 6. CDR3 length equals 16 residues. Written as DNA, the CDR3 is TGCGCCAGCAGCGCTCGACTAGCGGATAGCACAGATACGCAGTATTTT. This gives the protein CASSARLADSTDTQYF.

The chain uses TRBV6-5 and TRBJ2-7; maybe TRBD2 (7 bases). Germline V gene lookup returns CDR1 MNHEY and CDR2 SVGAGI. The CDR3 runs 12 residues. The germline V and J ends were trimmed by 7 bases and 6 bases, with 13 bases remaining between them. The CDR3 is CASTQRGGEQYF. The CDR3 DNA reads as TGTGCCAGCACCCAAAGGGGGGGCGAGCAGTACTTC.

The CDR3 protein is CARLQGSKGANVLTF. In DNA form, the CDR3 reads TGTGCCAGACTACAGGGTTCAAAAGGGGCCAACGTCCTGACTTTC. The chain joins TRBV2 to TRBJ2-6, with D possibly TRBD1 on 6 matching bases. The CDR3 has 15 residues. Deletions cut 9 bases from V and 4 bases from J, with 16 bases between. The V gene's germline CDR1 is SNHLY and CDR2 FYNNEI.

This clone appeared once. The rearrangement uses TRBV28 and TRBJ1-1; 8 bases line up with TRBD1. The V gene's germline CDR1 is MDHEN and CDR2 SYDVKM. The CDR3 has 13 residues. Trimming took 6 bases from V and 8 from J; bases not matched to a gene: 8. CDR3 amino acids: CASRRTGFSEAFF. The CDR3 nucleotides are TGTGCCAGCAGGAGGACAGGGTTCTCGGAAGCTTTCTTT.

The table lists this clone with a count of one. The chain recombines TRBV7-2 with TRBJ2-5; 7 bases fit TRBD1. This CDR3 spans 14 amino acids. V gave up 6 bases and J gave up 0 bases; unmatched junction bases: 4. CDR1 is SGHTA, CDR2 FQGNSA, per germline. DNA for the CDR3: TGTGCCAGCAGACCGGACAGGTACCAAGAGACCCAGTACTTC. Translated, it gives CASRPDRYQETQYF.